This TCR beta chain was identified in a study of response to subunit inactivated influenza vaccine. Study-level points and caveats: Every seasonal influenza vaccination brings in few new T cells, the authors suggested.

Each CDR3 protein gets one entry after TCRdb re-called the RT-PCR reads with MiXCR. The table records around 200,000 distinct CDR3 sequences, about 9% of them present only once. CDR1 and CDR2 from the germline V gene are KGHDR and SFDVKD. CDR3 size: 15 residues. V gave up 3 bases and J gave up 0 bases, with 11 bases separating them. Only a few counts were recorded for this clonotype. The antigen is unknown. The specimen was non-naive T cells sorted from PBMCs, collected on the day of vaccination. The receptor was isolated from a man aged 45 to 65 who received an inactivated influenza vaccine. The V call is TRBV24-1, the J call TRBJ2-7, with D maybe TRBD1 (5 bases). The CDR3 bases are TGTGCCACCAGTGATACATCAGGGCGCTCCTACGAGCAGTACTTC. This gives the protein CATSDTSGRSYEQYF.